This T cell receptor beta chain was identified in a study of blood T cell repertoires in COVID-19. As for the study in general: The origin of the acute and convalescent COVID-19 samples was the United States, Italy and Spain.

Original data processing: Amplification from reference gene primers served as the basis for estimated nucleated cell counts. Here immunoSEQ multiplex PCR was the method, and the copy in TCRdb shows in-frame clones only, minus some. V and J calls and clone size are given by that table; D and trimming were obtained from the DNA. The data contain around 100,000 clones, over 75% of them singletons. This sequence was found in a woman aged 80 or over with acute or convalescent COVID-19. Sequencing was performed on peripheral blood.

CDR3 in amino acids: CASSADRLDYGYTF. DNA of the CDR3: TGTGCCAGCAGTGCGGACAGGTTGGACTATGGCTACACCTTC. This chain joins TRBV27 and TRBJ1-2; 7 bases are shared with TRBD1. The CDR3 loop spans 14 amino acids. Looked up from germline, CDR1 is MNHEY and CDR2 is SMNVEV (reference sequence). The ends lost 5 bases at V and 3 bases at J; junction bases unmatched: 6.